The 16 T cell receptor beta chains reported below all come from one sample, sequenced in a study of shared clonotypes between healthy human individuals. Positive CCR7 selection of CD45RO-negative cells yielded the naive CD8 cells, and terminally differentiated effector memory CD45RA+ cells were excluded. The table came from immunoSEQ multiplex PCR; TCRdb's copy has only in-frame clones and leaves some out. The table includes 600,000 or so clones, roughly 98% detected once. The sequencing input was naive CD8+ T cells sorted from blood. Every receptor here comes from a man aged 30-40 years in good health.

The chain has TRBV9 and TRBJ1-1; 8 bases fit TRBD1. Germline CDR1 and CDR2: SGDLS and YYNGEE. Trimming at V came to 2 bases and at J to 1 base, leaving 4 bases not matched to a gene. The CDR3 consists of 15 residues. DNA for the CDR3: TGTGCCAGCAGCGTGGGGGACAGGACGAACACTGAAGCTTTCTTT. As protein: CASSVGDRTNTEAFF.

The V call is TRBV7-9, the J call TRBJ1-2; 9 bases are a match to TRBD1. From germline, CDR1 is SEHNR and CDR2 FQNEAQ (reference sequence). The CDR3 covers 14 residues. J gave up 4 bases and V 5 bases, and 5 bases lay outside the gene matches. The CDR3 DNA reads TGTGCCAGCAGCCACCGGGACAGGGCCTATGGCTACACCTTC. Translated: CASSHRDRAYGYTF.

The CDR3 DNA reads TGTGCCAGCTCACTTGTCCCCGACGATGGCTACACCTTC. Its protein product is CASSLVPDDGYTF. The chain joins TRBV18 to TRBJ1-2; D unresolved. Trimming stripped 4 bases from V and 6 bases from J, with 12 bases between. The CDR3 has 13 residues. In germline, CDR1 is KGHSH, CDR2 LQKENI. Complete variable domain (other parts from reference TRBV18 and TRBJ1-2): NAGVMQNPRHLVRRRGQEARLRCSPMKGHSHVYWYRQLPEEGLKFMVYLQKENIIDESGMPKERFSAEFPKEGPSILRIQQVVRGDSAAYFCASSLVPDDGYTFGSGTRLTVV.

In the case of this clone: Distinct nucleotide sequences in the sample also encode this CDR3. This CDR3 is CASSLGTVEAFF. The CDR3 region has the DNA TGCGCCAGCAGCTTGGGGACAGTTGAAGCTTTCTTT. The chain joins TRBV5-1 to TRBJ1-1, with D perhaps TRBD1 (6 bases). The CDR3 runs 12 residues. The germline V and J ends were trimmed by 0 bases and 7 bases, with 7 bases remaining between them. The germline V gene encodes CDR1 SGHRS and CDR2 YFSETQ. The variable domain in full, completed from reference TRBV5-1 and TRBJ1-1, reads KAGVTQTPRYLIKTRGQQVTLSCSPISGHRSVSWYQQTPGQGLQFLFEYFSETQRNKGNFPGRFSGRQFSNSRSEMNVSTLELGDSALYLCASSLGTVEAFFGQGTRLTVV.

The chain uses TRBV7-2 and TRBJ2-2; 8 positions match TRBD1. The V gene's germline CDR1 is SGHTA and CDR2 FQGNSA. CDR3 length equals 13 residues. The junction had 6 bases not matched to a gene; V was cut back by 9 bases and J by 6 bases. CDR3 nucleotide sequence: TGTGCCAGAAGGACAGGGACCGCCGGGGAGCTGTTTTTT. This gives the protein CARRTGTAGELFF. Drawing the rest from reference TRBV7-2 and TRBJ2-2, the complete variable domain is GAGVSQSPSNKVTEKGKDVELRCDPISGHTALYWYRQSLGQGLEFLIYFQGNSAPDKSGLPSDRFSAERTGGSVSTLTIQRTQQEDSAVYLCARRTGTAGELFFGEGSRLTVL.

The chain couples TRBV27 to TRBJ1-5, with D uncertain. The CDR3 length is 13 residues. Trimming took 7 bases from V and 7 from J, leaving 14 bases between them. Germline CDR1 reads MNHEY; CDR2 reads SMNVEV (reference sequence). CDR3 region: CASTGDGGQPQHF. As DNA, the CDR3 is TGTGCCAGCACAGGAGACGGTGGACAGCCCCAGCATTTT.

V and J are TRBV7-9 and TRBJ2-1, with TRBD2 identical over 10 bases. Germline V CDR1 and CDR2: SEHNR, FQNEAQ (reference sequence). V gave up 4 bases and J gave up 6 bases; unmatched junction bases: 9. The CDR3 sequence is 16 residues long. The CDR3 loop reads CASSSIPAGGSNEQFF. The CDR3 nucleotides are TGTGCCAGCAGCTCTATACCAGCGGGAGGGTCCAATGAGCAGTTCTTC.

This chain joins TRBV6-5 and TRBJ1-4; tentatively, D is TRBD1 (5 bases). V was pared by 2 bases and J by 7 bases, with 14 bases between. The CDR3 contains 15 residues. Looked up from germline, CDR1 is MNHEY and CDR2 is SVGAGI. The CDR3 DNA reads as TGTGCCAGCAGTTACGGGGCAGGGCTGGGTGAAAAACTGTTTTTT. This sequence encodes CASSYGAGLGEKLFF.

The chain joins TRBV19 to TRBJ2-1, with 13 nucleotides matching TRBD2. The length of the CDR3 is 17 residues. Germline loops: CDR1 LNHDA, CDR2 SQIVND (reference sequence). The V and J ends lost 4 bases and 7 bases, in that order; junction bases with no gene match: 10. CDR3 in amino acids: CASSTPSGTSGMNEQFF. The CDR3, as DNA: TGTGCCAGTAGTACACCTTCCGGGACTAGCGGGATGAATGAGCAGTTCTTC.

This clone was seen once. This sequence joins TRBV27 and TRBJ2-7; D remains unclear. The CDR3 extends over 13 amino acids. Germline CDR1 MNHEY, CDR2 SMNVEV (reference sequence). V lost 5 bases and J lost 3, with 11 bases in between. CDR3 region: CASSPSPNYEQYF. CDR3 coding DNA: TGTGCCAGCAGTCCGAGTCCGAACTACGAGCAGTACTTC.

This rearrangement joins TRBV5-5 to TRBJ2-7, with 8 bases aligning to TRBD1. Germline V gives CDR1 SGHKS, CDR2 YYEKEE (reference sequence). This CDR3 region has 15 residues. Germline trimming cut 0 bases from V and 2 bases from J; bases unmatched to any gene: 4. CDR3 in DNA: TGTGCCAGCAGCTTGGTAGGGACAGGTACCTACGAGCAGTACTTC. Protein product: CASSLVGTGTYEQYF.

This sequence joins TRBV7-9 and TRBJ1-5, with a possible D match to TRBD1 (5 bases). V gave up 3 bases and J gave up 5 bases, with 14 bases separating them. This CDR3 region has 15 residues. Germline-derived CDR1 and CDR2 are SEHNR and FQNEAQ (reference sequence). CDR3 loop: CASSLAEAGHQPQHF. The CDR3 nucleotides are TGTGCCAGCAGCTTGGCGGAGGCAGGGCATCAGCCCCAGCATTTT. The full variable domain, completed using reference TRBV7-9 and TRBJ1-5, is DTGVSQNPRHKITKRGQNVTFRCDPISEHNRLYWYRQTLGQGPEFLTYFQNEAQLEKSRLLSDRFSAERPKGSFSTLEIQRTEQGDSAMYLCASSLAEAGHQPQHFGDGTRLSIL.

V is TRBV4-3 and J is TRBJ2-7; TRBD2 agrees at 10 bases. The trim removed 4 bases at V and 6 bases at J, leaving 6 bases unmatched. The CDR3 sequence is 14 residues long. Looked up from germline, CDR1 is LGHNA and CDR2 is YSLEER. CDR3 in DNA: TGCGCCAGCAGCCCCGGACTAGCGGCCCCCGAGCAGTACTTC. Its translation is CASSPGLAAPEQYF.

CDR3 nucleotide sequence: TGTGCCAGCAGCCCAGGGACAGGGCTATTTGGGGCCAACGTCCTGACTTTC. Amino acids: CASSPGTGLFGANVLTF. The chain has TRBV9 and TRBJ2-6, with TRBD1 matching over 9 bases. Germline V gene lookup returns CDR1 SGDLS and CDR2 YYNGEE. Trimming at V came to 4 bases and at J to 3 bases, leaving 8 bases not matched to a gene. The CDR3 extends over 17 amino acids.

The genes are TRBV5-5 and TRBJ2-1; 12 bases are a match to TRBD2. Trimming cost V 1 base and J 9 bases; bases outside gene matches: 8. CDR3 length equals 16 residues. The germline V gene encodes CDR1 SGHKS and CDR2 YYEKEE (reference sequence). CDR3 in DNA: TGTGCCAGCAGCTTGCCGACTAGCGGGAGCAATATTGAGCAGTTCTTC. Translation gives CASSLPTSGSNIEQFF.

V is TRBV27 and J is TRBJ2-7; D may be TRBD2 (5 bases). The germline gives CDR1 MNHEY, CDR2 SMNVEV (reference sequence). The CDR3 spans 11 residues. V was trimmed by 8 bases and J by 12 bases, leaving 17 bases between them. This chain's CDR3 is CASGLPGSVYF. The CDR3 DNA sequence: TGTGCCAGCGGACTGCCTGGTAGCGTGTACTTC.